One sample yielded the 27 T cell receptor beta chains listed below, sequenced in a study of cytomegalovirus exposure and HLA in healthy donors. The study ran its PCR with 60 Vbeta and 13 Jbeta primers. Sequencing used immunoSEQ multiplex PCR; TCRdb keeps in-frame clones, though not all of them. Found here are 100,000 to 150,000 clones, around two thirds of them singletons; the top ten hold roughly 8.6%. Sequencing input: PBMCs. The origin of the receptors is a woman aged 40 to 50 in good health and CMV-seropositive.

The CDR3 nucleotides read TGTGCCAGCAGCTTGTTGGGAGAGGGTTTTCGCGGACGACCCGGGGAGCTGTTTTTT. The encoded protein is CASSLLGEGFRGRPGELFF. The chain joins TRBV5-5 to TRBJ2-2, with D maybe TRBD2 (5 bases). This CDR3 is built from 19 residues. The V end lost 1 base, the J end lost 6 bases, and 25 bases lay between the germline ends. Germline CDR1 and CDR2: SGHKS and YYEKEE (reference sequence).

V is TRBV6-1 and J is TRBJ2-1; 11 bases match TRBD1. There are 15 residues in the CDR3. Germline V gene sequence: CDR1 MNHNS, CDR2 SASEGT. V shed 7 bases and J 4 bases; nucleotides not matched to a gene: 6. The CDR3 here is CASTLGQGGYNEQFF. DNA of the CDR3: TGTGCCAGCACCCTGGGACAGGGGGGATACAATGAGCAGTTCTTC.

This sequence joins TRBV15 and TRBJ1-3, with TRBD1 matching over 7 bases. V trimming: 5 bases; J trimming: 0 bases; junction bases outside the gene matches: 7. Per germline, CDR1 LNHNV and CDR2 YYDKDF (reference sequence). The CDR3 has 16 residues. CDR3: CATSGPQGSSGNTIYF. DNA for the CDR3: TGTGCCACCAGCGGCCCACAGGGGAGCTCTGGAAACACCATATATTTT.

The chain has TRBV7-2 and TRBJ1-5; D gene uncertain. CDR3 length: 15 residues. Trimming removed 5 bases at V and 5 bases at J, with 16 bases between. Per germline, CDR1 SGHTA and CDR2 FQGNSA. This chain's CDR3 is CASSQTVNGYQPQHF. The CDR3 DNA is TGTGCCAGCAGCCAAACGGTCAACGGTTATCAGCCCCAGCATTTT.

This clone was recorded a few times. The J gene is TRBJ2-7, the V gene TRBV6-5, with 9 bases matching TRBD1. Germline V gives CDR1 MNHEY, CDR2 SVGAGI. This CDR3 has 14 amino acids. Losses at the gene ends were 6 bases for V and 4 bases for J; bases not matched to a gene: 7. This CDR3 is CASSPGTGKYEQYF. The CDR3 bases are TGTGCCAGCAGCCCGGGGACAGGGAAATACGAGCAGTACTTC.

The chain is built from TRBV5-1 and TRBJ2-2; D is unclear. CDR1 and CDR2 (germline): SGHRS, YFSETQ. This CDR3 comprises 14 residues. Between the trimmed V and J ends, which lost 0 bases and 4 bases, there was a span of 7 bases. The CDR3 is CASSLDFGTGELFF. CDR3 nucleotide sequence: TGCGCCAGCAGCTTGGATTTCGGCACCGGGGAGCTGTTTTTT. Full variable domain (missing parts from reference TRBV5-1 and TRBJ2-2): KAGVTQTPRYLIKTRGQQVTLSCSPISGHRSVSWYQQTPGQGLQFLFEYFSETQRNKGNFPGRFSGRQFSNSRSEMNVSTLELGDSALYLCASSLDFGTGELFFGEGSRLTVL.

The rearrangement joins TRBV6-5 to TRBJ2-1; TRBD2 matches 8 bases. This CDR3 contains 13 residues. Germline V gene lookup returns CDR1 MNHEY and CDR2 SVGAGI. Unmatched junction bases numbered 6, after V lost 7 bases and J lost 7 bases. The CDR3 spells CASTRGGPNEQFF. Here the CDR3 DNA reads TGTGCCAGCACACGCGGGGGGCCGAATGAGCAGTTCTTC.

J is TRBJ2-2 and V is TRBV18; TRBD2 agrees at 11 bases. The CDR3 covers 17 residues. In germline, CDR1 is KGHSH, CDR2 LQKENI. V gave up 1 base and J gave up 1 base; unmatched junction bases: 2. Written as DNA, the CDR3 is TGTGCCAGCTCACCACGGACTAGCGGGCGGAACACCGGGGAGCTGTTTTTT. It codes for CASSPRTSGRNTGELFF.

The rearrangement links TRBV27 to TRBJ1-4, with D hard to call. This CDR3 is 14 amino acids long. Germline CDR1 MNHEY, CDR2 SMNVEV (reference sequence). V lost 7 bases and J 3 bases, leaving 12 bases between the germline ends. CDR3 bases: TGTGCCAGCACTTCAGTGGGAGCTAATGAAAAACTGTTTTTT. Protein product: CASTSVGANEKLFF.

In its sample, this clone was seen a few times. V usage is TRBV9 and J usage is TRBJ1-2; a possible D gene is TRBD1 (6 bases). V was shortened by 0 bases and J by 3 bases, with 15 bases between the two germline ends. The CDR3 spans 16 residues. Germline lookup yields CDR1 SGDLS and CDR2 YYNGEE. The CDR3 protein is CASSVEVRGLDYGYTF. The CDR3 DNA reads TGTGCCAGCAGCGTAGAGGTCAGGGGTTTAGACTATGGCTACACCTTC.

This clone has only a few counts. The chain couples TRBV4-2 to TRBJ2-2; 7 bases map to TRBD2. CDR3 length equals 19 residues. CDR1 LGHNA and CDR2 YNFKEQ come from the germline V gene. V shed 0 bases and J 6 bases; nucleotides not matched to a gene: 16. This CDR3 is CASSQETLARPLGAGELFF. CDR3 sequence (DNA): TGTGCCAGCAGCCAAGAAACACTAGCGCGGCCCCTTGGGGCCGGGGAGCTGTTTTTT.

A single count supports this clone. The chain combines TRBV4-1 with TRBJ2-5; possibly TRBD2 for D (5 bases). V shed 0 bases and J shed 2 bases, with 13 bases lying between them. The CDR3 length is 16 residues. Germline lookup yields CDR1 MGHRA and CDR2 YSYEKL. CDR3 in DNA: TGCGCCAGCAGCCAAGATCCACCCAGCGGTCAAGAGACCCAGTACTTC. This gives the protein CASSQDPPSGQETQYF.

V gene TRBV2 combines with J gene TRBJ2-5; 14 bases match TRBD2. The last part of the DNA fits TRBJ2-7 better; the J call may be wrong. The V gene's germline CDR1 is SNHLY and CDR2 FYNNEI. CDR3 length equals 15 residues. The CDR3 spells CASSKATSGRDEQYF. The CDR3 DNA reads TGTGCCAGCAGTAAGGCGACTAGCGGGAGGGACGAGCAGTACTTC.

V and J are TRBV11-3 and TRBJ1-1; D not certain. Trimming left V 5 bases short and J 6 bases short, with 16 bases between. Per the germline V gene, CDR1 is SGHNT and CDR2 is YENEEA. There are 14 residues in the CDR3. The CDR3 DNA sequence: TGTGCCAGCAGCGGTTCCGGGAGAACCTCTGAAGCTTTCTTT. It is translated as CASSGSGRTSEAFF.

The rearrangement joins TRBV9 to TRBJ2-1; no firm D call. The CDR3 length is 12 residues. Trimming shortened V by 4 bases and J by 0 bases, and 2 bases separated the two germline ends. Germline V gene sequence: CDR1 SGDLS, CDR2 YYNGEE. This CDR3 reads CASSRSYNEQFF. CDR3 DNA: TGTGCCAGCAGCCGCTCCTACAATGAGCAGTTCTTC.

The chain joins TRBV7-2 to TRBJ2-3; D not resolved. The CDR3 has 15 amino acids. Trimming cost V 3 bases and J 1 base, with 11 bases left between them. Germline values: CDR1 SGHTA, CDR2 FQGNSA. This CDR3 is CASSFSAAGTDTQYF. CDR3 nucleotides: TGTGCCAGCAGCTTTTCGGCTGCGGGCACAGATACGCAGTATTTT.

To note about this clone: This same CDR3 is encoded by further DNA sequences in the sample. The rearrangement joins TRBV5-1 to TRBJ1-6; 9 bases align to TRBD1. The CDR3 is 14 residues long. Trimming took 4 bases from V and 9 from J; bases not matched to a gene: 5. The germline V gene encodes CDR1 SGHRS and CDR2 YFSETQ. The CDR3 reads CASSLGQGSSPLHF. The CDR3 DNA sequence: TGCGCCAGCAGCCTAGGACAGGGGAGTTCACCCCTCCACTTT.

V is TRBV6-1 and J is TRBJ1-2; D is possibly TRBD1 (5 bases). Germline CDR1 and CDR2: MNHNS and SASEGT. With 3 bases removed from V and 2 bases from J, the gap between germline ends came to 13 bases. There are 15 residues in the CDR3. This CDR3 is CASSDGHRGNYGYTF. DNA for the CDR3: TGTGCCAGCAGTGACGGACACCGGGGGAACTATGGCTACACCTTC.

V usage is TRBV15 and J usage is TRBJ2-1; D gene ambiguous. This CDR3 spans 13 amino acids. Germline V lookup: CDR1 LNHNV, CDR2 YYDKDF (reference sequence). The V gene lost 3 bases and the J gene lost 3 bases, with 6 bases spanning the gap. CDR3 protein: CATSSTVYNEQFF. As DNA, the CDR3 is TGTGCCACCAGCAGCACAGTCTACAATGAGCAGTTCTTC.

This clone has only a few counts. The chain joins TRBV19 to TRBJ2-1; 9 bases are a match to TRBD1. The CDR3 has 15 amino acids. Unmatched junction bases numbered 9, after V lost 3 bases and J lost 9 bases. In germline, CDR1 is LNHDA, CDR2 SQIVND (reference sequence). The CDR3 loop reads CASSIRTGVSSEQFF. In nucleotides, the CDR3 is TGTGCCAGTAGTATTAGGACAGGGGTATCGAGTGAGCAGTTCTTC.

This clone occurred a few times. The chain joins TRBV5-1 to TRBJ2-3, with D uncertain. CDR1 is SGHRS and CDR2 is YFSETQ in the germline V gene. This CDR3 has 14 residues. The ends were cut back, 1 base at V and 0 bases at J, with 6 bases in the middle. The CDR3 coding sequence is TGCGCCAGCAGCTTGTTGGCTAGCACAGATACGCAGTATTTT. This translates into CASSLLASTDTQYF.

In the case of this clone: The junction shows a germline mismatch at one end, possibly a read error. The chain has TRBV10-3 and TRBJ1-2; 8 bases are a match to TRBD1. This CDR3 spans 15 amino acids. Germline CDR1 is ENHRY and CDR2 is SYGVKD. CDR3 bases: TGCGCCATCAGTGAGTCGAGGACAGGGCCGTGGGGCTACACCTTC. Protein: CAISESRTGPWGYTF.

The chain uses TRBV6-5 and TRBJ2-1; TRBD2 is a possible D gene (6 bases). V gave up 0 bases and J gave up 0 bases, with 6 bases separating them. This CDR3 has 15 residues. CDR1 is MNHEY and CDR2 is SVGAGI in the germline V gene. This CDR3 reads CASSYSGGSYNEQFF. As DNA, the CDR3 is TGTGCCAGCAGTTACTCGGGAGGCTCCTACAATGAGCAGTTCTTC.

The chain joins TRBV5-1 to TRBJ2-2; TRBD2 matches 15 bases. CDR1 SGHRS and CDR2 YFSETQ come from the germline V gene. Trimming cost V 3 bases and J 3 bases; bases outside gene matches: 6. This CDR3 comprises 18 residues. This chain's CDR3 is CASSWGLAGGSDTGELFF. The CDR3 region has the DNA TGCGCCAGCAGCTGGGGACTAGCGGGAGGATCCGACACCGGGGAGCTGTTTTTT.

The V gene is TRBV25-1, the J gene TRBJ2-5; 9 nucleotides line up with TRBD1. The DNA end lines up better with TRBJ2-7; the J call may be wrong. The CDR3 has 14 residues. CDR1 is MGHDK and CDR2 is SYGVNS in the germline V gene. The CDR3 reads CASRRTGEAYEQYF. CDR3 sequence (DNA): TGTGCCAGCAGGCGGACAGGGGAGGCCTACGAGCAGTACTTC.

This chain connects TRBV5-1 to TRBJ2-3; D is undetermined. This CDR3 region has 14 residues. The germline V gene encodes CDR1 SGHRS and CDR2 YFSETQ. The germline V and J ends were trimmed by 4 bases and 2 bases, with 11 bases remaining between them. For the CDR3, the DNA is TGCGCCAGCAGCCTTAGTGTTCTCACAGATACGCAGTATTTT. Residues: CASSLSVLTDTQYF.

The genes are TRBV18 and TRBJ1-5; D ambiguous. The CDR3 spans 17 residues. V was clipped by 3 bases and J by 2 bases, with 17 bases between them. CDR1 is KGHSH and CDR2 is LQKENI in the germline V gene. The DNA for the CDR3 is TGTGCCAGCTCACCGTCTTCCGGGCCCGGGGGCAATCAGCCCCAGCATTTT. Amino acids: CASSPSSGPGGNQPQHF.